This T cell receptor (beta chain) originates from a study of shared clonotypes between healthy human individuals. Germline CDR1 reads SGHKS; CDR2 reads YYEKEE (reference sequence). This CDR3 is 13 amino acids long. The trim removed 7 bases at V and 4 bases at J, leaving 5 bases unmatched. TCRdb's table, derived via immunoSEQ multiplex PCR, lists solely in-frame clones and lacks some. This table has 1.6 million or so clones, about 96% appearing once. The chain carries TRBV5-5 and TRBJ2-4, with 7 bases matching TRBD1. Sequences were obtained from naive CD4+ T cells sorted from blood. Noted subset: CD45RA+ positively selected. The receptor's source is a man aged 25 to 40 in good health. The CDR3 region has the DNA TGTGCCAGCGGGACAGATCGTAAAAACATTCAGTACTTC. Protein sequence: CASGTDRKNIQYF. The variable domain in full, with the rest retrieved from reference TRBV5-5 and TRBJ2-4, is DAGVTQSPTHLIKTRGQQVTLRCSPISGHKSVSWYQQVLGQGPQFIFQYYEKEERGRGNFPDRFSARQFPNYSSELNVNALLLGDSALYLCASGTDRKNIQYFGAGTRLSVL.